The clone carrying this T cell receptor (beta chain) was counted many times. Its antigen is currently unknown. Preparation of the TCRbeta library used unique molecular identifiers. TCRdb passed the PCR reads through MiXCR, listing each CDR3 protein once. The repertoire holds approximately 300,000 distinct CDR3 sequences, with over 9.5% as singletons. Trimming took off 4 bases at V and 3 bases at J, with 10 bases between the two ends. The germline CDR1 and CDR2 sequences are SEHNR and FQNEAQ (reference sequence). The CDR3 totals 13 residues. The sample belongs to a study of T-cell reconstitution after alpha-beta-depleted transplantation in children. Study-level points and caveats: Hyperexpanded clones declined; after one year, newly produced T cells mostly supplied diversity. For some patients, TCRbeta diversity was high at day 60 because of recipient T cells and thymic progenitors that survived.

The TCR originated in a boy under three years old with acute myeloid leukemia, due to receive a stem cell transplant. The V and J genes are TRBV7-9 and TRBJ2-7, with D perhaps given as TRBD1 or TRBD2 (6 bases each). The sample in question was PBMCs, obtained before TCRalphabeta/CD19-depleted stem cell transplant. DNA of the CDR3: TGTGCCAGCAGCTCCAGGGGACTCTACGAGCAGTACTTC. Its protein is CASSSRGLYEQYF.